These T cell receptor beta chains were read from a single sample in a study of identical twins. TCRdb recomputed calls from the 5' RACE reads with MiXCR, one row per CDR3 protein. The table records 1.5 million to 2 million distinct CDR3 sequences, under 35% of them present only once. The sequenced material came from cord blood. These receptors originate from a newborn girl in good health. CDR3s include the opening cysteine and the closing phenylalanine or tryptophan. D genes are given only for firm matches. Only some rows state a clone size, as once, few, many or a class for expanded clones.

v_gene	j_gene	d_gene	abundance	CDR3nt	CDR3aa
TRBV20-1	TRBJ2-1	NA	NA	TGCAGTGCTAGAGCGCTACTTCGGTTCCTAGGTTACAATGAGCAGTTCTTC	CSARALLRFLGYNEQFF
TRBV3-1	TRBJ2-1	NA	few	TGTGCCAGCAGAAACGGGCTAGCGATGAGTGAGCAGTTCTTC	CASRNGLAMSEQFF
TRBV12-3/TRBV12-4	TRBJ2-1	TRBD2	NA	TGTGCCAGCAGTGCCCGGGACCTCGGCTCGCGGGAGACCCAGTTCTTC	CASSARDLGSRETQFF
TRBV13	TRBJ1-6	TRBD1	NA	TGTGCCAGCAGCTGGGAGACAGGGAATTCACCCCTCCACTTT	CASSWETGNSPLHF
TRBV12-3/TRBV12-4	TRBJ2-3	NA	NA	TGTGCCAGCAGTCCGGCCGGGCTCCAAGTCTTCCCAGATACGCAGTATTTT	CASSPAGLQVFPDTQYF
TRBV6-2/TRBV6-3	TRBJ2-7	TRBD2	few	TGTGCCAGCAGTGGACTAGCGGGAGGGCGGAACGAGCAGTACTTC	CASSGLAGGRNEQYF
TRBV20-1	TRBJ2-7	NA	NA	TGCAGTGCTAGTCTGCGTTCCTACGAGCAGTACTTC	CSASLRSYEQYF
TRBV15	TRBJ1-1	NA	NA	TGTGCCACCAGCAGAGATGCACAGGGTGAAGCTTTCTTT	CATSRDAQGEAFF
TRBV12-3/TRBV12-4	TRBJ2-2	NA	many	TGTGCCAGCAGTTTTGGCACCGGGGAGCTGTTTTTT	CASSFGTGELFF
TRBV12-3/TRBV12-4	TRBJ2-5	TRBD2	NA	TGTGCCAGCAGTTCTAGCGGGAGGGTCCCCTTAGAGACCCAGTACTTC	CASSSSGRVPLETQYF
TRBV28	TRBJ2-3	NA	NA	TGTGCCAGCACCCCCGGGGGCGCCACCACAGATACGCAGTATTTT	CASTPGGATTDTQYF
TRBV7-2	TRBJ2-3	NA	NA	TGTGCCAGCAGCTTAGATCGGAGTAGCAATCCGCAGTATTTT	CASSLDRSSNPQYF
TRBV4-1	TRBJ2-7	NA	NA	TGCGCCAGCAGCCAAGGGCAGAGGGGCTACGAGCAGTACTTC	CASSQGQRGYEQYF
TRBV28	TRBJ2-2	TRBD2	NA	TGTGCCAGCAGTTTAGCGGCGGGAGGGCTTTTCGGGGAGCTGTTTTTT	CASSLAAGGLFGELFF
TRBV27	TRBJ2-7	NA	NA	TGTGCCAGCAGTATCGGCCTAGGTCTGGGGTACGAGCAGTACTTC	CASSIGLGLGYEQYF
TRBV29-1	TRBJ1-2	TRBD1	NA	TGCAGCGCCGCAACCCCGGACAGGGGGGCAAAGGGCTACACCTTC	CSAATPDRGAKGYTF
TRBV3-1	TRBJ2-4	TRBD2	few	TGTGCCAGCAGCCGATTAGCGGGAGTTTCCAAAAGCATTCAGTACTTC	CASSRLAGVSKSIQYF
TRBV4-2	TRBJ2-7	NA	NA	TGTGCCAGCAGCCAAGTTTGGACTGATCCCTACGAGCAGTACTTC	CASSQVWTDPYEQYF
TRBV9	TRBJ2-7	NA	NA	TGTGCCAGCAGCGCCCCTCTTGGCGAGCAGTACTTC	CASSAPLGEQYF
TRBV6-5	TRBJ1-4	NA	NA	TGTGCCAGCAGTTACGGCGGGGATGAAAAACTGTTTTTT	CASSYGGDEKLFF
TRBV7-7	TRBJ2-1	NA	NA	TGTGCTAGCAGTCCTATCCACCTCTACTACTCTCCCTACAATGAGCAGTTCTTC	CASSPIHLYYSPYNEQFF
TRBV5-1	TRBJ2-1	TRBD1	NA	TGCGCCAGCAGCGCGGGACAGGCAGAGACCCAGTTCTTC	CASSAGQAETQFF
TRBV27	TRBJ2-2	NA	few	TGTGCCAGCAGTCCCCTACCGACAGCCCTGAACACCGGGGAGCTGTTTTTT	CASSPLPTALNTGELFF
TRBV20-1	TRBJ2-7	TRBD2	few	TGCAGTGCTAGAGATTGGGGACTAGCGGGGGGGTACTCCTACGAGCAGTACTTC	CSARDWGLAGGYSYEQYF
TRBV6-1	TRBJ2-1	TRBD2	many	TGTGCCAGCAGCAAAACTAGCGTAGATGAGCAGTTCTTC	CASSKTSVDEQFF
TRBV6-6	TRBJ2-5	NA	NA	TGTGCCAGCAGTTATCCCGGGACCCAGTACTTC	CASSYPGTQYF
TRBV15	TRBJ2-7	TRBD1	NA	TGTGCCACCAGCCTACGGACAGGGGTACACGAGCAGTACTTC	CATSLRTGVHEQYF
TRBV12-3/TRBV12-4	TRBJ1-6	NA	NA	TGTGCCAGCAGTTTAGAGGGGGGGGGTTATTCACCCCTCCACTTT	CASSLEGGGYSPLHF
TRBV6-6	TRBJ2-7	NA	NA	TGTGCCAGCAGTTACCTTTTAAGCTCCTACAATGAGCAGTACTTC	CASSYLLSSYNEQYF
TRBV19	TRBJ2-5	TRBD2	NA	TGTGCCAGTAGACAGGGACTAGCTGGTGATGAGCAGTACTTC	CASRQGLAGDEQYF
TRBV20-1	TRBJ2-1	NA	NA	TGCAGTGCTAGAGATCGGGCTATCTCCTACAATGAGCAGTTCTTC	CSARDRAISYNEQFF
TRBV7-6	TRBJ1-6	NA	few	TGTGCCAGCAGCTTAGAACCCCAGGGCTCCTATAATTCACCCCTCCACTTT	CASSLEPQGSYNSPLHF
TRBV28	TRBJ1-6	TRBD1	NA	TGTGCCAGCAGTCCAACCCTTGGAGACAGGGGCTTTAATTTACCCCTCCACTTT	CASSPTLGDRGFNLPLHF
TRBV6-5	TRBJ2-5	NA	NA	TGTGCCAGCAACCAACGGGGGTTAGCCTACAATGAGCAGTACTTC	CASNQRGLAYNEQYF
TRBV28	TRBJ2-7	NA	few	TGTGCCAGCAGTTTATCCGGCCAGAACCGAGGGTACTTC	CASSLSGQNRGYF
TRBV24-1	TRBJ2-7	TRBD2	few	TGTGCCACCTCTAGCGGGAGTGCCTACGAGCAGTACTTC	CATSSGSAYEQYF
TRBV6-6	TRBJ2-5	NA	few	TGTGCCAGCAGGAAAGACGCTACAGGAGGGGAGACCCAGTACTTC	CASRKDATGGETQYF
TRBV4-2	TRBJ1-4	NA	NA	TGTGCCAGCAGCCAAGACCCAGGGTATCCTAATGAAAAACTGTTTTTT	CASSQDPGYPNEKLFF
TRBV29-1	TRBJ2-7	NA	few	TGCAGCGTTGATGGGGGCCCCTCCTACAATGAGCAGTACTTC	CSVDGGPSYNEQYF
TRBV12-3/TRBV12-4	TRBJ2-7	TRBD2	many	TGTGCCAGCAGTTTACAGGGCGGGAGCGAGCAGTACTTC	CASSLQGGSEQYF
TRBV20-1	TRBJ2-1	NA	few	TGCAGTGCTAGCTGGAGCGGGCTCGTTTACAATGAGCAGTTCTTC	CSASWSGLVYNEQFF
TRBV6-1	TRBJ2-7	NA	NA	TGTGCCAGCAGTGCCCGTGATGCTAGCCACGAGCAGTACTTC	CASSARDASHEQYF
TRBV20-1	TRBJ2-3	TRBD2	few	TGCAGTGCCGAGAGCGGGAGGGCCCCAAATACGCAGTATTTT	CSAESGRAPNTQYF
TRBV12-3/TRBV12-4	TRBJ1-1	TRBD1	few	TGTGCCAGCAGGCCACAGGGGGCGAACACTGAAGCTTTCTTT	CASRPQGANTEAFF
TRBV2	TRBJ2-5	NA	NA	TGTGCCAGCAGTGAAGCGGGTTTCTCCACACAAGAGACCCAGTACTTC	CASSEAGFSTQETQYF
TRBV20-1	TRBJ1-2	NA	NA	TGCAGTGCTAGATATCACAGGACGGATGGCTACACCTTC	CSARYHRTDGYTF
TRBV28	TRBJ2-7	NA	few	TGTGCCAGCAGTTTTGCCCCAAAGGGTGTACCCTACGAGCAGTACTTC	CASSFAPKGVPYEQYF